The source of this T cell receptor (beta chain) is a study of response to subunit inactivated influenza vaccine. Regarding the study as a whole: The authors suggested that few new T cells are recruited per seasonal influenza vaccination.

Germline CDR1 is LGHNA and CDR2 is YNFKEQ. This CDR3 region has 14 residues. The V gene lost 4 bases and the J gene lost 4 bases, with 8 bases spanning the gap. This clonotype was observed a handful of times. Its antigen remains unidentified. Via MiXCR, TCRdb re-called the RT-PCR reads, giving one row per CDR3 protein. Of some 300,000 distinct CDR3 sequences listed, roughly 20% are singletons. Sequenced here: PBMCs from blood, sampled 21 months after vaccination. The source is a man between 45 and 75 years old who received an inactivated influenza vaccine. The rearrangement uses TRBV4-2 and TRBJ1-6, with unresolved D. The CDR3 region is CASSPRNYNSPLHF. The CDR3 DNA reads TGTGCCAGCAGCCCGAGAAATTATAATTCACCCCTCCACTTT.